A selection of T cell receptor beta chains follows, all from one sample in a study of T cells in localized non-small cell lung cancer. The assay was immunoSEQ multiplex PCR, and TCRdb's table has in-frame clones only and misses some. The sample has 20,000 to 30,000 clones, approximately 87% seen once. The sequenced sample was peripheral blood, obtained before any cancer treatment. These receptors were taken from a woman aged 40 to 75 with stage I lung adenocarcinoma. The CDR3 runs from the conserved cysteine through the conserved F or W. The D gene is left open where the match is weak. A row's size may be missing; if present it is once, few, many or a size class.

>TRBJ2-1|.|15|.|TRBV7-2
TGTGCCAGCAGCAGAGGACAGATGAAAGGGGATGAGCAGTTCTTC
CASSRGQMKGDEQFF
>TRBJ1-2|TRBD1|14|.|TRBV4-3
TGCGCCAGCAGCCCGGGACAGATTGGGGATGGCTACACCTTC
CASSPGQIGDGYTF
>TRBJ1-1|.|11|.|TRBV6-6
TGTGCCAGCAGTCCTCGATATGAAGCTTTCTTT
CASSPRYEAFF
>TRBJ1-4|TRBD1|15|.|TRBV5-4
TGTGCCAGCAGCTCCGGGACAGGCCCCGCTGAAAAACTGTTTTTT
CASSSGTGPAEKLFF
>TRBJ2-5|.|13|.|TRBV5-5
TGTGCCAGCAGCTACACAGGGAAGGAGACCCAGTACTTC
CASSYTGKETQYF
>TRBJ1-1|.|14|.|TRBV10-3
TGTGCCATCAGTGAGGGAGGGGGGAACACTGAAGCTTTCTTT
CAISEGGGNTEAFF
>TRBJ2-2|.|13|.|TRBV11-3
TGTGCCAGCAGCTTAAGAGATCCCGGGGAGCTGTTTTTT
CASSLRDPGELFF
>TRBJ2-2|.|13|few|TRBV6-4
TGTGCCAGCAGTGACTCATTCACCGGGGAGCTGTTTTTT
CASSDSFTGELFF
>TRBJ2-1|.|14|.|TRBV5-4
TGTGCCAGCAGCTTGCCTGACGGGCGGAATGAGCAGTTCTTC
CASSLPDGRNEQFF
>TRBJ2-5|.|14|.|TRBV25-1
TGTGCCAGCAGTCCAACGGACCGCCAAGAGACCCAGTACTTC
CASSPTDRQETQYF
>TRBJ2-5|TRBD2|12|.|TRBV2
TGTGCCAGCAGGGCGGGGGGCGAGACCCAGTACTTC
CASRAGGETQYF
>TRBJ2-2|TRBD2|16|few|TRBV6-4
TGTGCCAGCAGTCAATTAGCGGGGGGGAACACCGGGGAGCTGTTTTTT
CASSQLAGGNTGELFF
>TRBJ1-4|TRBD1|13|.|TRBV10-3
TGTGCCACCGGGACAGGGGGCCGGGAAAAACTGTTTTTT
CATGTGGREKLFF
>TRBJ1-3|.|13|.|TRBV15
TGTGCCACCAGCAGAGACAGGACGGTCACCATATATTTT
CATSRDRTVTIYF
>TRBJ1-6|.|18|.|TRBV19
TGTGCCAGTAGTATAGGGAACGGGGAAAGCTCCTATAATTCACCCCTCCACTTT
CASSIGNGESSYNSPLHF
>TRBJ2-7|.|14|once|TRBV7-9
TGTGCCAGCAGCTTAGATGGGGGGCCGGATGAGCAGTACTTC
CASSLDGGPDEQYF
>TRBJ2-7|.|13|few|TRBV27
TGTGCCAGCAGTGGCGGGGCCACCTACGAGCAGTACTTC
CASSGGATYEQYF
>TRBJ1-3|.|15|few|TRBV11-2
TGTGCCAGCAGCCCGGGACACTACTCTGGAAACACCATATATTTT
CASSPGHYSGNTIYF
>TRBJ2-1|.|15|.|TRBV10-3
TGTGCCATCAGTTCCGGACAGTTCGCCTACAATGAGCAGTTCTTC
CAISSGQFAYNEQFF
>TRBJ1-2|TRBD1|13|.|TRBV30
TGTGCCTGGAGGCCAACAGGGGCCTATGGCTACACCTTC
CAWRPTGAYGYTF
>TRBJ2-7|.|13|.|TRBV2
TGTGCCAGCTCACGGGACCACACCTACGAGCAGTACTTC
CASSRDHTYEQYF
>TRBJ2-1|TRBD1|15|.|TRBV5-5
TGTGCCAGCAGCTTGGACAGGGGATCCTACAATGAGCAGTTCTTC
CASSLDRGSYNEQFF
>TRBJ1-2|TRBD1|15|.|TRBV5-4
TGTGCCAGCAGCTTGTATGGGACAGGGGTCTATGGCTACACCTTC
CASSLYGTGVYGYTF
>TRBJ1-2|TRBD1|16|.|TRBV23-1
TGCGCCAGACCCGTCACCCGGGACAGGGGTCACTATGGCTACACCTTC
CARPVTRDRGHYGYTF
>TRBJ2-2|.|17|.|TRBV7-3
TGTGCCAGCAGCTCATCCCAAACGGCGGCAAACACCGGGGAGCTGTTTTTT
CASSSSQTAANTGELFF
>TRBJ2-6|.|16|few|TRBV6-4
TGTGCCAGCAGTGACACCGTGAGCTCTGGGGCCAACGTCCTGACTTTC
CASSDTVSSGANVLTF